The clone carrying this T cell receptor (beta chain) was found once. Its antigen is not identified. The data derive from a study of shared clonotypes between healthy human individuals. Study as a whole: Researchers assigned three CD4 naive, three CD4 memory, two CD8 naive and one CD8 memory plate to each donor. Study-wide results and limits: Clonotypes not shared had lower generation probabilities than those common to all four donors.

Here immunoSEQ multiplex PCR was the method, and the copy in TCRdb shows in-frame clones only, minus some. In the table there are over a million clones, 75% to 80% of which are singletons. Between the trimmed V and J ends, which lost 1 base and 2 bases, there was a span of 8 bases. Germline CDR1 and CDR2: SGHTA and FQGNSA. The CDR3 is 14 amino acids. The sequence was collected from a young man in good health. Some clones in this sample may be carry-over from other donors' samples. Sequencing input: memory CD4+ T cells from PBMCs. Regarding subset: CD45RA-negative fraction. The chain combines TRBV7-2 with TRBJ1-2; D remains unclear. The DNA of the CDR3 is TGTGCCAGCAGCTTAGAGACGGTCAACTATGGCTACACCTTC. This gives the protein CASSLETVNYGYTF.